A single sample gave rise to the 15 T cell receptor beta chains below, sequenced in a study of T cell changes during pregnancy in multiple sclerosis. Repertoires were generated with immunoSEQ multiplex PCR, while TCRdb's copy carries only in-frame clones and drops some. This repertoire shows 80,000 or so clones, 94% found once; its top ten account for more than 0.95%. The starting material was peripheral blood, obtained in the second trimester of pregnancy. These TCRs come from a female donor in good health, enrolled as a control in a pregnancy study.

CDR3 residues: CASSLTGRYYGYTF. The CDR3, as DNA: TGTGCCAGCAGTTTAACGGGGAGGTACTATGGCTACACCTTC. The V and J genes are TRBV27 and TRBJ1-2; D is unclear. The CDR3 runs 14 residues. Germline CDR1 reads MNHEY; CDR2 reads SMNVEV (reference sequence). V dropped 2 bases and J dropped 3 bases, with 10 bases sitting between them.

The CDR3 DNA follows: TGTGCCAGCAGCTCCGCGGGACAGACGTACCACGAGCAGTACTTC. Its translation: CASSSAGQTYHEQYF. The V and J genes are TRBV13 and TRBJ2-7; the D gene is possibly TRBD1 (7 bases). CDR3 size: 15 residues. The germline V gene has CDR1 PRHDT and CDR2 FYEKMQ (reference sequence). V shed 4 bases and J shed 5 bases, with 18 bases lying between them.

V usage is TRBV28 and J usage is TRBJ1-5, with D perhaps TRBD1 (6 bases). Germline values: CDR1 MDHEN, CDR2 SYDVKM. V was clipped by 3 bases and J by 1 base, with 10 bases between them. This CDR3 is built from 15 residues. CDR3 region: CASSFRGMSNQPQHF. The CDR3 nucleotides are TGTGCCAGCAGTTTTAGGGGGATGAGCAATCAGCCCCAGCATTTT.

V is TRBV5-1 and J is TRBJ1-2; 9 bases are shared with TRBD1. The CDR3 length is 15 residues. Germline CDR1 reads SGHRS; CDR2 reads YFSETQ. After removal of 0 bases from V and 6 bases from J, the junction contained 6 bases not matched to a gene. As DNA, the CDR3 is TGCGCCAGCAGCTTGGGGGACAGGGTAATGAATGGCTACACCTTC. Translated, it gives CASSLGDRVMNGYTF.

The chain recombines TRBV18 with TRBJ2-7; 9 bases match TRBD1. CDR3 length: 14 residues. Germline CDR1 KGHSH, CDR2 LQKENI. V was pared by 8 bases and J by 1 base, with 6 bases of the junction left unmatched. The CDR3 nucleotides are TGTGCCAGCAGGTCCGGGACAGGGTCCTACGAGCAGTACTTC. This codes for CASRSGTGSYEQYF.

V is TRBV19 and J is TRBJ1-2; the D gene is possibly TRBD1 (6 bases). Looked up from germline, CDR1 is LNHDA and CDR2 is SQIVND (reference sequence). With 5 bases removed from V and 2 bases from J, the gap between germline ends came to 18 bases. The CDR3 runs 16 residues. This CDR3 is CASSSRVADRNYGYTF. The CDR3 nucleotides read TGTGCCAGTAGTTCTCGCGTGGCGGACAGAAACTATGGCTACACCTTC.

The V and J genes are TRBV2 and TRBJ2-7; perhaps TRBD2 as D (6 bases). The CDR3 extends over 13 amino acids. V gave up 6 bases and J gave up 2 bases, with 11 bases separating them. From germline, CDR1 is SNHLY and CDR2 FYNNEI. CDR3 sequence reads: CASREGSAYEQYF. The CDR3 coding sequence is TGTGCCAGCAGGGAGGGGTCTGCCTACGAGCAGTACTTC.

DNA for the CDR3: TGTGCCAGCAGCTTAGCCCCAGCGGGATACAATGAGCAGTTCTTC. Translating it yields CASSLAPAGYNEQFF. V usage is TRBV7-7 and J usage is TRBJ2-1; 7 bases map to TRBD2. J lost 4 bases, V lost 0 bases, and 3 bases had no gene match. CDR3 length equals 15 residues. Germline V gene sequence: CDR1 SSHAT, CDR2 FNYEAQ (reference sequence).

J is TRBJ2-1 and V is TRBV5-1; TRBD1 might be the D (6 bases). CDR1 and CDR2 from the germline V gene are SGHRS and YFSETQ. V was shortened by 0 bases and J by 7 bases, with 14 bases between the two germline ends. The CDR3 loop spans 15 amino acids. The CDR3: CASSLAITGWNEQFF. The CDR3 bases are TGCGCCAGCAGCTTGGCCATTACAGGGTGGAATGAGCAGTTCTTC.

This chain uses TRBV18 with TRBJ1-2; the D gene is possibly TRBD1 (6 bases). From germline, CDR1 is KGHSH and CDR2 LQKENI. The CDR3 totals 15 residues. The V end was cut by 5 bases, the J end by 4 bases, with 17 bases between. The CDR3 spells CASSNGTQGSYGYTF. The CDR3 nucleotides read TGTGCCAGCTCAAACGGGACCCAGGGGTCCTATGGCTACACCTTC. Drawing the rest from reference TRBV18 and TRBJ1-2, the complete variable domain is NAGVMQNPRHLVRRRGQEARLRCSPMKGHSHVYWYRQLPEEGLKFMVYLQKENIIDESGMPKERFSAEFPKEGPSILRIQQVVRGDSAAYFCASSNGTQGSYGYTFGSGTRLTVV.

The chain links TRBV7-2 to TRBJ2-3; possibly TRBD1 for D (5 bases). Per germline, CDR1 SGHTA and CDR2 FQGNSA. Trimming stripped 1 base from V and 1 base from J, with 15 bases between. The CDR3 is made up of 17 amino acids. This CDR3 reads CASSLGPVRGGTDTQYF. The CDR3 nucleotides read TGTGCCAGCAGCTTAGGGCCCGTTAGGGGCGGCACAGATACGCAGTATTTT. The full variable domain, with the rest looked up from reference TRBV7-2 and TRBJ2-3, is GAGVSQSPSNKVTEKGKDVELRCDPISGHTALYWYRQSLGQGLEFLIYFQGNSAPDKSGLPSDRFSAERTGGSVSTLTIQRTQQEDSAVYLCASSLGPVRGGTDTQYFGPGTRLTVL.

The rearrangement links TRBV5-1 to TRBJ2-2; D not certain. The CDR3 loop spans 15 amino acids. Germline V gives CDR1 SGHRS, CDR2 YFSETQ. With 1 base removed from V and 7 bases from J, the gap between germline ends came to 14 bases. The CDR3 DNA reads as TGCGCCAGCAGCTTGTTTAGCCCGTCGGACGGGGAGCTGTTTTTT. Its translation is CASSLFSPSDGELFF.

The genes are TRBV4-1 and TRBJ2-7, with 9 bases matching TRBD1. J was trimmed by 3 bases and V by 3 bases; bases with no gene match: 9. The germline gives CDR1 MGHRA, CDR2 YSYEKL. This CDR3 contains 16 residues. The CDR3: CASSQENDRGYYEQYF. DNA for the CDR3: TGCGCCAGCAGCCAGGAGAATGACAGGGGGTACTACGAGCAGTACTTC.

V usage is TRBV2 and J usage is TRBJ1-1; D gene ambiguous. CDR3 length: 12 amino acids. V lost 6 bases to trimming and J lost 8 bases, with 13 bases between them. Germline assignment: CDR1 SNHLY and CDR2 FYNNEI. The CDR3 DNA reads as TGTGCCAGCAGCCGAGAGGGCGGCGAAGCTTTCTTT. As protein: CASSREGGEAFF. Full variable domain (missing parts from reference TRBV2 and TRBJ1-1): EPEVTQTPSHQVTQMGQEVILRCVPISNHLYFYWYRQILGQKVEFLVSFYNNEISEKSEIFDDQFSVERPDGSNFTLKIRSTKLEDSAMYFCASSREGGEAFFGQGTRLTVV.

The chain is built from TRBV28 and TRBJ2-5; 7 bases agree with TRBD1. Losses at the gene ends were 7 bases for V and 5 bases for J; bases not matched to a gene: 13. Germline CDR1 is MDHEN and CDR2 is SYDVKM. The CDR3 is made up of 15 amino acids. The DNA for the CDR3 is TGTGCCAGCACCATTCAAGGGGCACAGGGGGAGACCCAGTACTTC. It encodes CASTIQGAQGETQYF.